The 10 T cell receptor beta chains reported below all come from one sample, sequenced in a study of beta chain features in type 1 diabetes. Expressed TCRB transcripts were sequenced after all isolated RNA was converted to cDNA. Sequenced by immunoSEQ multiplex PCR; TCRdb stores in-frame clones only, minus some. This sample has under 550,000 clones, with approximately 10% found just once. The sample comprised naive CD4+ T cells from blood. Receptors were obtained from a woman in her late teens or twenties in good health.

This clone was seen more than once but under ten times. Here the CDR3 reads CASSGQRLANYEQYF. The DNA for the CDR3 is TGTGCCAGCAGCGGACAGCGGTTAGCGAACTACGAGCAGTACTTC. The chain is built from TRBV7-2 and TRBJ2-7; maybe TRBD1 (6 bases). CDR1 is SGHTA and CDR2 is FQGNSA in the germline V gene. V lost 5 bases and J lost 3, with 17 bases in between. CDR3 size: 15 residues.

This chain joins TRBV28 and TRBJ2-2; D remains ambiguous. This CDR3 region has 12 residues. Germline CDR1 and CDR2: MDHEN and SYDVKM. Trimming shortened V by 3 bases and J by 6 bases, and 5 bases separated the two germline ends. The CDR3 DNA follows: TGTGCCAGCAGTTTGTACCCCGGGGAGCTGTTTTTT. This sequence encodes CASSLYPGELFF.

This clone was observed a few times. This chain's CDR3 is CSATRSSGNTIYF. DNA of the CDR3: TGCAGTGCTACTCGCAGCTCTGGAAACACCATATATTTT. The chain carries TRBV29-1 and TRBJ1-3; D call uncertain. The CDR3 is 13 residues long. CDR1 SQVTM and CDR2 ANQGSEA come from the germline V gene.

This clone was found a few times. CDR3 sequence reads: CASSFSQGYSYTF. The CDR3 DNA sequence: TGTGCCAGCAGTTTCAGTCAGGGGTATAGCTACACCTTC. The chain has TRBV27 and TRBJ1-2; D may be TRBD1 (6 bases). The CDR3 runs 13 residues. The germline V gene has CDR1 MNHEY and CDR2 SMNVEV (reference sequence). Between the trimmed V and J ends, which lost 3 bases and 9 bases, there was a span of 14 bases.

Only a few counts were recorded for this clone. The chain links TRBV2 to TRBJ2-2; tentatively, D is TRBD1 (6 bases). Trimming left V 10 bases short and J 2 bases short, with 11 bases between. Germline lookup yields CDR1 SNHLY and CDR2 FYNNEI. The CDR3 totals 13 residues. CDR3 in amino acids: CATPGQNTGELFF. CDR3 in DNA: TGTGCCACCCCGGGACAAAACACCGGGGAGCTGTTTTTT. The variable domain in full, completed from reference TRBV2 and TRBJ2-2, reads EPEVTQTPSHQVTQMGQEVILRCVPISNHLYFYWYRQILGQKVEFLVSFYNNEISEKSEIFDDQFSVERPDGSNFTLKIRSTKLEDSAMYFCATPGQNTGELFFGEGSRLTVL.

CDR3 in amino acids: CASSERDRGETQYF. The DNA of the CDR3 is TGTGCCAGCAGTGAAAGGGACAGGGGGGAGACCCAGTACTTC. The rearrangement uses TRBV2 and TRBJ2-5; TRBD1 matches at 11 bases. The CDR3 totals 14 residues. J gave up 5 bases and V 2 bases, and 1 base lay outside the gene matches. Germline loops: CDR1 SNHLY, CDR2 FYNNEI.

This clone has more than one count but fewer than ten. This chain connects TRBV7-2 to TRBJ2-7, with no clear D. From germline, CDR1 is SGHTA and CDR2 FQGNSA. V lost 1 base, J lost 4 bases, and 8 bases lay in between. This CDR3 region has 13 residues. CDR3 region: CASSLEFQYEQYF. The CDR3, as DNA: TGTGCCAGCAGCTTAGAGTTCCAGTACGAGCAGTACTTC.

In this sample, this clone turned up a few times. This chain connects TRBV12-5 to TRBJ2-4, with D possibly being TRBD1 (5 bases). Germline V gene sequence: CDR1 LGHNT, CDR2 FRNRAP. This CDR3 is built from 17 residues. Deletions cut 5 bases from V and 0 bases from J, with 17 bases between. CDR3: CASGRPYRTLAKNIQYF. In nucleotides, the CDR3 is TGTGCTAGTGGTCGCCCTTACAGGACCCTAGCCAAAAACATTCAGTACTTC.

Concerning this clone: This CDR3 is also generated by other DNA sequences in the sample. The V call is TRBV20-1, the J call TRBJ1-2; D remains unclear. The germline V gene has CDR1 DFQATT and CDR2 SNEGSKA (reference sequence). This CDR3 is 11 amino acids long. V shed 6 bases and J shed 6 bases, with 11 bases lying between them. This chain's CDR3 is CSARAGDGYTF. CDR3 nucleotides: TGCAGTGCGCGGGCTGGGGATGGCTACACCTTC.

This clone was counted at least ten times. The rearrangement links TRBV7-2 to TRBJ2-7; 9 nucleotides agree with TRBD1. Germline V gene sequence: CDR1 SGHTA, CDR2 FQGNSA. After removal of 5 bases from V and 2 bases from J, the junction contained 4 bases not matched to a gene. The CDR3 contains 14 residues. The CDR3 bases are TGTGCCAGCAGCCCTGACAGGGGGGCCTACGAGCAGTACGTC. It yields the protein CASSPDRGAYEQYV.